This T cell receptor beta chain is from a study of blood T cell repertoires in COVID-19. About the research overall: Nucleic acid was either cDNA or gDNA, and it came from T cells, B-cell-depleted T cells, or PBMCs.

In germline, CDR1 is SGHNT, CDR2 YENEEA. V lost 1 base, J lost 5 bases, and 14 bases lay in between. There are 15 residues in the CDR3. The data were produced by immunoSEQ multiplex PCR, yet TCRdb's version contains in-frame clones alone and is incomplete. Of under 300,000 clones in the sample, roughly 84% were seen once. The sequence came from a woman aged 40-49 years who had recovered from COVID-19. Sequenced: peripheral blood. The chain joins TRBV11-3 to TRBJ2-5; D gene unclear. Here the CDR3 DNA reads TGTGCCAGCAGCTTAGGCTTCTATAAGTCGGAGACCCAGTACTTC. The encoded protein is CASSLGFYKSETQYF.